The sequence of this T cell receptor beta chain was determined in a study of CD8 T cells in ankylosing spondylitis. Study results and limitations: Relatively rare in peripheral blood, disease-linked clones were also CD8+. In ankylosing spondylitis blood, a motif of about 8 highly homologous TCR beta variants appeared characteristic. The clones that were linked to disease were reported to be significantly enriched in matched synovial fluid samples from ankylosing spondylitis patients.

There are a few counts of this clonotype. The antigen is not known. With molecular barcodes, quantitative 5'-RACE was used to make the TCR beta libraries. TCRdb analysed the 5' RACE reads with MiXCR anew, one entry per CDR3 protein. Found here are fewer than 500,000 distinct CDR3 sequences, around 24% of them singletons; the top ten hold about 15%. The CDR3 sequence is 16 residues long. Germline V gene data show CDR1 as LGHDT and CDR2 as YNNKEL (reference sequence). V was shortened by 0 bases and J by 2 bases, with 13 bases between the two germline ends. This sequence was found in a male donor with ankylosing spondylitis. Sequenced material: blood, either unsorted or a sorted T cell fraction (not recorded which). The chain has TRBV3-1 and TRBJ2-5; D is perhaps TRBD2 (6 bases). The CDR3 DNA follows: TGTGCCAGCAGCCAAGATCTGAGTAGCGGACAAGAGACCCAGTACTTC. This codes for CASSQDLSSGQETQYF.